One T cell receptor (beta chain) is described in this entry. What it binds is unknown. Data came from immunoSEQ multiplex PCR; TCRdb stores just in-frame clones and leaves some out. Seen here are 150,000 or so clones, roughly 90% observed once, and the top ten hold 2.5% to 4%. These data belong to a study of T cell responses to AZD1222 COVID-19 vaccine. Study observations and caveats: Donors skewed white British and female; clonal diversity was possibly underestimated. The CD4 TCRs associated with vaccination extended across spike and predominated at 160-218 and 743-854. Baseline seropositivity characterized only six AZD1222 recipients. The repertoires were collected only after the peak T cell response.

Sample: peripheral blood, taken on day 0 of AZD1222 vaccination. This sequence was found in an adult in good health.

As DNA, the CDR3 is TGTGCCATCAGTCTTGCCCGGGGCTATGGCTACACCTTC. Protein: CAISLARGYGYTF. V usage is TRBV10-3 and J usage is TRBJ1-2; D is undetermined. The CDR3 length is 13 residues. Germline CDR1 ENHRY, CDR2 SYGVKD. Between the trimmed V and J ends, which lost 5 bases and 4 bases, there was a span of 11 bases.